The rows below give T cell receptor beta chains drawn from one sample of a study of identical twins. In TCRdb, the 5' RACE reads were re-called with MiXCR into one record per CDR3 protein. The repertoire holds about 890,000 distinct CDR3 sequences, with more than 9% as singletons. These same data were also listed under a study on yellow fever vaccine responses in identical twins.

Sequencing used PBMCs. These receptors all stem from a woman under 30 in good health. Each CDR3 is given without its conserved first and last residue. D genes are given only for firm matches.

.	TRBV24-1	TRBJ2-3	ATSDIAAGRTDTQY
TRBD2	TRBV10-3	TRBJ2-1	AIRTGLAGGGYNEQF
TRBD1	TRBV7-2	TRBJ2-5	ASSQGQGNIQETQY
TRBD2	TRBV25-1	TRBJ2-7	ASSEGGRYEQY
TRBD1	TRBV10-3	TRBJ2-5	AISAADRESQETQY
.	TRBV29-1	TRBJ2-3	SVRPRVITDTQY
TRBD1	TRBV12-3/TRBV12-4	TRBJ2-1	ASSPGTGGNEQF
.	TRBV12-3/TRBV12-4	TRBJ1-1	ASSSDSFSEAF
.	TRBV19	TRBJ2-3	ASSMAQGATDTQY
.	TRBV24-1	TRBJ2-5	ATSDSGQYQETQY
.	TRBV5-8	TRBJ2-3	ASSLHRAADTQY
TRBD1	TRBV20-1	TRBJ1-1	SARDPRQGSPNTEAF
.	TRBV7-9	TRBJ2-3	ASSRRREGTDTQY
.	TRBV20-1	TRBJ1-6	SARARGAAYNSPLH
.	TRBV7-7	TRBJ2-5	ASSLLNWGGQEGKETQY
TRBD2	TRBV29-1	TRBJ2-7	SVVSGTSHYEQY
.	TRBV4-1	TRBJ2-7	ASSQEGLPVGTYEQY
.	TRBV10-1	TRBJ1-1	ASTAGGATEAF
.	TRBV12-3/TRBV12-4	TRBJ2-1	ASGPTPSAGNNEQF
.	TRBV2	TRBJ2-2	ASSDSVAGELF
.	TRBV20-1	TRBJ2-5	SASKLSGRQTQY
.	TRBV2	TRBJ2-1	ASSEDLVYEQF
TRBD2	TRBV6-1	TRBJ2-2	ASSPSGGPGTGELF
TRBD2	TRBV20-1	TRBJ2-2	SAGPGLEGTGELF
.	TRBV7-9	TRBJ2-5	ASSSTRGNPETQY
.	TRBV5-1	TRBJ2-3	ASTRRALTDTQY
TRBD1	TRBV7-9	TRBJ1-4	ASSLGAGTGNEKLF